This TCR beta chain was captured by sequencing in a study of blood T cells in healthy people across ages. Looking at the study overall: About one barcoded beta molecule per two T cells came from capture by template switching. Study-wide findings and caveats: Conclusively comparing naive with antigen-experienced cells was impossible with unsorted PBMCs.

This clonotype was recorded at least ten times. What it binds is unknown. The CDR3 totals 14 residues. The germline gives CDR1 SEHNR, CDR2 FQNEAQ (reference sequence). V lost 5 bases and J 5 bases, leaving 16 bases between the germline ends. Aged roughly 6 to 100, donors were systemically healthy Caucasians from Russia. Through a sample-barcoded 5' primer and a J-beta primer mix, a second PCR was run for roughly 7 to 11 cycles. Each cDNA molecule, via a template-switch adaptor with 12 random nucleotides, was tagged. TCRdb analysed the 5' RACE reads with MiXCR anew, one entry per CDR3 protein. The sample contains 1.5 million to 2 million distinct CDR3 sequences, about 30% of which appear only once.

The rearrangement joins TRBV7-9 to TRBJ2-7, with D possibly TRBD1 on 6 matching bases. The material sequenced was blood. The clonotype comes from a woman in her 30s in good health. The CDR3 protein is CASSHRSRQDEQYF. CDR3 coding DNA: TGTGCCAGCAGCCACCGAAGCCGACAGGACGAGCAGTACTTC.